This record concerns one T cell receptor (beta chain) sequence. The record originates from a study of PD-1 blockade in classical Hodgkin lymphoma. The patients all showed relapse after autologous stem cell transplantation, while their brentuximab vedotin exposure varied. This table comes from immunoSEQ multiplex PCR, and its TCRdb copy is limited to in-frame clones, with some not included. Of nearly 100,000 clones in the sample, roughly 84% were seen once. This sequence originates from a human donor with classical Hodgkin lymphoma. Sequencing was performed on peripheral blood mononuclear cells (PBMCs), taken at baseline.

This CDR3 reads CASSWGSLQETQYF. In DNA form, the CDR3 reads TGCGCCAGCAGCTGGGGCAGCCTCCAAGAGACCCAGTACTTC. This rearrangement joins TRBV5-1 to TRBJ2-5, with a tentative D call TRBD1 (5 bases). CDR3 size: 14 residues. Between the trimmed V and J ends, which lost 3 bases and 1 base, there was a span of 10 bases. Germline CDR1 and CDR2: SGHRS and YFSETQ. Together with reference TRBV5-1 and TRBJ2-5, the CDR3 gives the full variable domain: KAGVTQTPRYLIKTRGQQVTLSCSPISGHRSVSWYQQTPGQGLQFLFEYFSETQRNKGNFPGRFSGRQFSNSRSEMNVSTLELGDSALYLCASSWGSLQETQYFGPGTRLLVL.